Each of the 6 T cell receptor beta chains below was sequenced from the same sample in a study of blood T cell repertoires in COVID-19. Clones were read by immunoSEQ multiplex PCR, and TCRdb kept only the in-frame ones, dropping some. The sample carries about 210,000 clones, around three quarters recorded once. Sequences were obtained from peripheral blood. These receptor sequences come from a woman between 65 and 79 years old with acute or convalescent COVID-19.

About this clone itself: Other nucleotide sequences from this sample produce the same CDR3. The V call is TRBV5-1, the J call TRBJ2-3; 12 nucleotides align to TRBD2. The CDR3 runs 15 residues. With 4 bases clipped from V and 3 bases from J, the junction kept 3 bases outside the gene matches. From germline, CDR1 is SGHRS and CDR2 YFSETQ. CDR3 DNA: TGCGCCAGCAGCCTCGGACTAGCGGGGACAGATACGCAGTATTTT. It codes for CASSLGLAGTDTQYF.

The V call is TRBV24-1, the J call TRBJ2-3; 9 bases map to TRBD1. Germline V lookup: CDR1 KGHDR, CDR2 SFDVKD. V shed 4 bases and J 9 bases; nucleotides not matched to a gene: 7. The CDR3 covers 14 residues. Here the CDR3 reads CATSEPGTGSTQYF. Written as DNA, the CDR3 is TGTGCCACCAGTGAGCCCGGGACAGGGTCCACGCAGTATTTT.

The genes are TRBV6-5 and TRBJ2-1, with D tentatively TRBD2 (5 bases). Per the germline V gene, CDR1 is MNHEY and CDR2 is SVGAGI. Trimming removed 6 bases at V and 2 bases at J, with 14 bases between. The CDR3 contains 15 residues. CDR3 sequence: CASSPDYQPYNEQFF. The DNA for the CDR3 is TGTGCCAGCAGCCCCGACTATCAGCCCTACAATGAGCAGTTCTTC.

The sample holds a few counts of this clone. This sequence joins TRBV10-3 and TRBJ2-5, with 11 bases aligning to TRBD2. J lost 3 bases, V lost 7 bases, and 1 base had no gene match. The CDR3 spans 13 residues. Germline V gene lookup returns CDR1 ENHRY and CDR2 SYGVKD. The CDR3: CAINSGREETQYF. In nucleotides, the CDR3 is TGTGCCATCAATAGCGGGAGGGAAGAGACCCAGTACTTC.

The rearrangement uses TRBV6-5 and TRBJ1-2; 8 bases agree with TRBD1. CDR1 is MNHEY and CDR2 is SVGAGI in the germline V gene. This CDR3 contains 15 residues. The V gene end was trimmed by 7 bases and the J gene end by 7 bases; junction bases not matched to a gene: 14. The DNA of the CDR3 is TGTGCCAGCAATAGTCCCGGGACAGGTCTCGGTGGCTACACCTTC. It translates to CASNSPGTGLGGYTF.

This chain connects TRBV5-1 to TRBJ2-1; 9 nucleotides agree with TRBD1. V lost 3 bases, J lost 15 bases, and 7 bases stayed unmatched. Germline-derived CDR1 and CDR2 are SGHRS and YFSETQ. This CDR3 has 12 amino acids. CDR3 bases: TGCGCCAGCAGCTCGCCGGGACAGGGTTTGTTCTTC. It encodes CASSSPGQGLFF.